Listed here are 30 T cell receptor beta chains from one sample, sequenced in a study of T cells in Graves' hyperthyroidism and ophthalmopathy. TCR beta CDR3 sequences were amplified from RNA transcripts. The primer set for the first-round RT-PCR of the TCR CDR3 was HTBI. TCRdb called the multiplex PCR reads again in MiXCR, with one record for every CDR3 protein. Here the sample spans a few hundred thousand distinct CDR3 sequences, around 16% being singletons. Sequencing used blood. The receptors stem from a woman in her fifties or sixties with Graves' hyperthyroidism.

The rearrangement links TRBV24-1 to TRBJ2-3, with D hard to call. V shed 8 bases and J shed 2 bases, with 7 bases lying between them. The CDR3 is made up of 12 amino acids. The germline V gene has CDR1 KGHDR and CDR2 SFDVKD. The CDR3 is CATNQDTDTQYF. The CDR3 nucleotides are TGTGCCACCAACCAGGACACAGATACGCAGTATTTT.

This clonotype came up many times. The V and J genes are TRBV7-9 and TRBJ2-5; a possible D gene is TRBD2 (6 bases). The CDR3 extends over 18 amino acids. V lost 2 bases, J lost 5 bases, and 24 bases lay in between. From germline, CDR1 is SEHNR and CDR2 FQNEAQ (reference sequence). For the CDR3, the DNA is TGTGCCAGCAGCTTATCCCCTATTGAGCGGGCGCCTGGGGAGACCCAGTACTTC. This translates into CASSLSPIERAPGETQYF.

This clonotype was detected only a few times. The chain joins TRBV7-8 to TRBJ2-6; no definite D call. Germline CDR1 reads SGHVS; CDR2 reads FQNEAQ. The CDR3 contains 14 residues. V was clipped by 2 bases and J by 2 bases, with 4 bases between them. The CDR3 DNA is TGTGCCAGCAGCTTAACTACTGGGGCCAACGTCCTGACTTTC. The encoded protein is CASSLTTGANVLTF.

This clonotype was detected many times. CDR3 in amino acids: CASRTPDSNNQPQHF. The CDR3 DNA reads TGTGCCAGCAGAACCCCGGACAGTAACAATCAGCCCCAGCATTTT. The chain recombines TRBV28 with TRBJ1-5, with D perhaps TRBD1 (6 bases). This CDR3 comprises 15 residues. Germline assignment: CDR1 MDHEN and CDR2 SYDVKM. The V end lost 6 bases, the J end lost 3 bases, and 15 bases lay between the germline ends.

At least ten counts were recorded for this clonotype. The V and J genes are TRBV29-1 and TRBJ2-3; no clear D gene. CDR3 length: 14 amino acids. Germline V gene lookup returns CDR1 SQVTM and CDR2 ANQGSEA. The ends were cut back, 4 bases at V and 2 bases at J, with 13 bases in the middle. The CDR3 bases are TGCAGCGTTGGGGATGGGATAGCCACAGATACGCAGTATTTT. It specifies CSVGDGIATDTQYF.

The chain combines TRBV30 with TRBJ1-3; D unresolved. Germline V gene lookup returns CDR1 GTSNPN and CDR2 SVGIG (reference sequence). The V end lost 4 bases, the J end lost 0 bases, and 1 base lay between the germline ends. The CDR3 has 11 residues. The CDR3 here is CAWTSGNTIYF. The CDR3 DNA sequence: TGTGCCTGGACCTCTGGAAACACCATATATTTT. Full variable domain (remainder filled in from reference TRBV30 and TRBJ1-3): SQTIHQWPATLVQPVGSPLSLECTVEGTSNPNLYWYRQAAGRGLQLLFYSVGIGQISSEVPQNLSASRPQDRQFILSSKKLLLSDSGFYLCAWTSGNTIYFGEGSWLTVV.

This clonotype was counted only a few times. The chain uses TRBV20-1 and TRBJ1-3; TRBD1 aligns across 10 bases. Trimming removed 6 bases from V and 0 bases from J; junction bases left unmatched: 11. CDR3 length equals 17 residues. CDR1 is DFQATT, CDR2 SNEGSKA, per germline (reference sequence). The CDR3 loop is CSASGTGVYGSGNTIYF. The CDR3 DNA is TGCAGTGCGTCGGGGACAGGGGTTTATGGCTCTGGAAACACCATATATTTT.

This clonotype was seen repeatedly, ten times or more. This chain uses TRBV28 with TRBJ2-7; possibly TRBD1 for D (6 bases). Trimming cost V 5 bases and J 6 bases, with 17 bases left between them. The CDR3 is made up of 14 amino acids. Germline V gene lookup returns CDR1 MDHEN and CDR2 SYDVKM. The CDR3 protein is CASSGQNAWGEQYF. CDR3 nucleotide sequence: TGTGCCAGCAGTGGACAGAACGCCTGGGGCGAGCAGTACTTC.

V usage is TRBV29-1 and J usage is TRBJ1-2, with 9 bases matching TRBD1. CDR3 length: 15 amino acids. CDR1 SQVTM and CDR2 ANQGSEA come from the germline V gene. The trim removed 4 bases at V and 8 bases at J, leaving 14 bases unmatched. CDR3 nucleotides: TGCAGCGTTGGGACCCTAACGGACAGGGGTTACGGCTACACCTTC. Protein sequence: CSVGTLTDRGYGYTF. The variable domain in full, completed from reference TRBV29-1 and TRBJ1-2, reads SAVISQKPSRDICQRGTSLTIQCQVDSQVTMMFWYRQQPGQSLTLIATANQGSEATYESGFVIDKFPISRPNLTFSTLTVSNMSPEDSSIYLCSVGTLTDRGYGYTFGSGTRLTVV.

Many counts were recorded for this clonotype. J is TRBJ2-3 and V is TRBV29-1, with D perhaps matching TRBD1 (6 bases). The V gene's germline CDR1 is SQVTM and CDR2 ANQGSEA. Deletions cut 5 bases from V and 3 bases from J, with 9 bases between. CDR3 size: 12 residues. The CDR3 loop reads CSVRTGTDTQYF. The CDR3 DNA follows: TGCAGCGTTCGAACAGGGACAGATACGCAGTATTTT.

This clonotype occurred many times. The chain links TRBV14 to TRBJ2-5, with 14 bases lining up with TRBD2. V shed 6 bases and J 4 bases; nucleotides not matched to a gene: 4. This CDR3 is built from 15 residues. Per the germline V gene, CDR1 is SGHDN and CDR2 is FVKESK. The CDR3 bases are TGTGCCAGCAGTCCGGGACTAGCGGGAGTAGAGACCCAGTACTTC. Translating it yields CASSPGLAGVETQYF.

In its sample, this clonotype was seen many times. The CDR3 spells CASTPRRVNTEAFF. CDR3 coding DNA: TGTGCCAGCACCCCAAGGCGAGTGAACACTGAAGCTTTCTTT. The gene calls are TRBV12-3 or TRBV12-4 and TRBJ1-1; D unclear. Trimming took off 7 bases at V and 0 bases at J, with 12 bases between the two ends. This CDR3 has 14 amino acids.

This clonotype has at least ten counts. The chain has TRBV27 and TRBJ2-3, with a weak D call TRBD1 (5 bases). The CDR3 is 14 amino acids. The germline V gene encodes CDR1 MNHEY and CDR2 SMNVEV (reference sequence). Trimming took 5 bases from V and 8 from J, leaving 17 bases between them. The CDR3 bases are TGTGCCAGCAGTCTCGGAATTACAGGTGGTACGCAGTATTTT. Its translation: CASSLGITGGTQYF.

This clonotype occurred many times. The CDR3 here is CASSLGGGFAYEQYF. In nucleotides, the CDR3 is TGTGCCAGCAGCCTAGGTGGGGGTTTTGCGTACGAGCAGTACTTC. The rearrangement uses TRBV28 and TRBJ2-7; the D call may be TRBD1 or TRBD2 (5 bases each). The germline V gene encodes CDR1 MDHEN and CDR2 SYDVKM. The CDR3 contains 15 residues. Trimming left V 6 bases short and J 4 bases short, with 19 bases between.

At least ten counts were recorded for this clonotype. The V and J genes are TRBV11-3 and TRBJ2-3; 8 nucleotides align to TRBD1. The CDR3 spans 16 residues. Germline loops: CDR1 SGHNT, CDR2 YENEEA. V dropped 5 bases and J dropped 1; count of bases not matched to a gene: 8. The CDR3 DNA reads as TGTGCCAGCAGCCCGCGGACAGGGCGCGGCACAGATACGCAGTATTTT. Amino acid sequence: CASSPRTGRGTDTQYF.

The rearrangement links TRBV11-2 to TRBJ1-2, with D possibly TRBD1 on 5 matching bases. Trimming cost V 4 bases and J 2 bases, with 14 bases left between them. Germline CDR1 is SGHAT and CDR2 is FQNNGV. CDR3 length: 15 residues. The CDR3 protein is CASSSDWQGNYGYTF. The CDR3 coding sequence is TGTGCCAGCAGCTCCGATTGGCAGGGCAACTATGGCTACACCTTC. Drawing the rest from reference TRBV11-2 and TRBJ1-2, the complete variable domain is EAGVAQSPRYKIIEKRQSVAFWCNPISGHATLYWYQQILGQGPKLLIQFQNNGVVDDSQLPKDRFSAERLKGVDSTLKIQPAKLEDSAVYLCASSSDWQGNYGYTFGSGTRLTVV.

This clonotype was detected many times. The chain joins TRBV6-2 or TRBV6-3 to TRBJ2-7; 9 bases match TRBD2. This CDR3 comprises 14 residues. J was trimmed by 4 bases and V by 2 bases; bases with no gene match: 3. CDR1 MNHEY and CDR2 SVGEGT come from the germline V gene. CDR3 DNA sequence: TGTGCCAGCAGTTACGGCGCGGGAGGGTACGAGCAGTACTTC. It codes for CASSYGAGGYEQYF.

V usage is TRBV5-1 and J usage is TRBJ2-3, with TRBD2 identical over 13 bases. V gave up 4 bases and J gave up 1 base; unmatched junction bases: 9. In germline, CDR1 is SGHRS, CDR2 YFSETQ. This CDR3 is built from 18 residues. This chain's CDR3 is CASSDGLAGVSGTDTQYF. The CDR3, as DNA: TGCGCCAGCAGCGACGGACTAGCGGGAGTGTCTGGCACAGATACGCAGTATTTT.

This clonotype has ten or more counts. The J gene is TRBJ2-1, the V gene TRBV14; TRBD2 matches at 10 bases. This CDR3 has 17 amino acids. Trimming removed 1 base from V and 1 base from J; junction bases left unmatched: 4. CDR1 and CDR2 from the germline V gene are SGHDN and FVKESK. CDR3 sequence: CASSQARAGGSYNEQFF. CDR3 bases: TGTGCCAGCAGCCAAGCCCGAGCGGGAGGGTCCTACAATGAGCAGTTCTTC.

The sample holds a few counts of this clonotype. The chain carries TRBV24-1 and TRBJ1-2, with D perhaps TRBD1 (6 bases). V was pared by 7 bases and J by 8 bases, with 16 bases between. This CDR3 region has 13 residues. The germline gives CDR1 KGHDR, CDR2 SFDVKD. CDR3 sequence (DNA): TGTGCCACCAGCACACAGGGAGATCTCGGCTACACCTTC. Amino acids: CATSTQGDLGYTF.

This clonotype was recorded many times. This sequence joins TRBV5-1 and TRBJ2-1; 13 bases match TRBD2. Trimming took 3 bases from V and 5 from J; bases not matched to a gene: 2. The CDR3 totals 15 residues. CDR1 and CDR2 (germline): SGHRS, YFSETQ. CDR3: CASSYGLAGDNEQFF. CDR3 nucleotides: TGCGCCAGCAGCTACGGACTAGCGGGGGACAATGAGCAGTTCTTC.

This sequence joins TRBV19 and TRBJ1-3; no firm D call. V shed 9 bases and J shed 7 bases, with 25 bases lying between them. The CDR3 contains 16 residues. Germline-derived CDR1 and CDR2 are LNHDA and SQIVND (reference sequence). The CDR3 protein is CASSQAGSRRSNTIYF. Here the CDR3 DNA reads TGTGCCAGCTCTCAAGCGGGGAGCAGGAGAAGTAACACCATATATTTT.

This clonotype has a count of ten or more. This chain joins TRBV7-8 and TRBJ2-3; TRBD1 matches 7 bases. Losses at the gene ends were 5 bases for V and 1 base for J; bases not matched to a gene: 6. The CDR3 is 15 residues long. The germline gives CDR1 SGHVS, CDR2 FQNEAQ. This CDR3 is CASSLRQGGTDTQYF. The CDR3 region has the DNA TGTGCCAGCAGCCTCCGACAGGGTGGCACAGATACGCAGTATTTT.

The table lists this clonotype with many counts. The chain links TRBV11-2 to TRBJ2-7; D gene unclear. The V gene lost 2 bases and the J gene lost 2 bases, with 7 bases spanning the gap. Per germline, CDR1 SGHAT and CDR2 FQNNGV. The CDR3 totals 13 residues. DNA of the CDR3: TGTGCCAGCAGCTTATCCCCAGCCTACGAGCAGTACTTC. It encodes CASSLSPAYEQYF.

The chain employs TRBV7-9 and TRBJ2-1; the match to TRBD2 covers 13 bases. CDR3 length equals 15 residues. J lost 10 bases, V lost 5 bases, and 8 bases had no gene match. The germline CDR1 and CDR2 sequences are SEHNR and FQNEAQ (reference sequence). The CDR3, as DNA: TGTGCCAGCAGCCCTACGGGACTAGCGGGACCGGAGCAGTTCTTC. This translates into CASSPTGLAGPEQFF. The full variable domain, with the rest looked up from reference TRBV7-9 and TRBJ2-1, is DTGVSQNPRHKITKRGQNVTFRCDPISEHNRLYWYRQTLGQGPEFLTYFQNEAQLEKSRLLSDRFSAERPKGSFSTLEIQRTEQGDSAMYLCASSPTGLAGPEQFFGPGTRLTVL.

This clonotype was recorded only once. This sequence may be a read error, since a much larger clone differs from it by one base. The V gene is TRBV10-3, the J gene TRBJ2-3, with 8 bases aligning to TRBD2. V shed 0 bases, J shed 4 bases, and the junction held 6 bases outside the gene matches. Germline-derived CDR1 and CDR2 are ENHRY and SYGVKD. This CDR3 is built from 16 residues. The CDR3 sequence: CAISESLREVSDTQYF. DNA for the CDR3: TGTGCCATCAGTGAGTCGTTGCGGGAGGTCTCAGATACGCAGTATTTT.

The rearrangement joins TRBV20-1 to TRBJ2-5, with D maybe TRBD2 (7 bases). This CDR3 comprises 13 residues. Germline loops: CDR1 DFQATT, CDR2 SNEGSKA (reference sequence). V shed 6 bases and J shed 5 bases, with 16 bases lying between them. CDR3 nucleotide sequence: TGCAGTGCCGGACACGGGGGGCTGGAGACCCAGTACTTC. The encoded protein is CSAGHGGLETQYF.

At least ten counts were recorded for this clonotype. CDR3 sequence reads: CASGPGPGDEQYF. The CDR3 DNA reads TGTGCTAGTGGTCCGGGACCTGGGGACGAGCAGTACTTC. The chain employs TRBV12-5 and TRBJ2-7, with D perhaps given as TRBD1 or TRBD2 (5 bases each). The CDR3 length is 13 residues. V was trimmed by 5 bases and J by 5 bases, leaving 13 bases between them. Per germline, CDR1 LGHNT and CDR2 FRNRAP.

Ten or more counts support this clonotype. The rearrangement joins TRBV20-1 to TRBJ2-7, with a possible D match to TRBD1 (5 bases). From germline, CDR1 is DFQATT and CDR2 SNEGSKA (reference sequence). The ends were cut back, 3 bases at V and 0 bases at J, with 9 bases in the middle. The CDR3 consists of 13 residues. CDR3 in amino acids: CSASQGRSYEQYF. The CDR3 region has the DNA TGCAGTGCTAGTCAGGGCCGCTCCTACGAGCAGTACTTC.

V is TRBV7-2 and J is TRBJ2-7, with unresolved D. In germline, CDR1 is SGHTA, CDR2 FQGNSA. With 5 bases removed from V and 5 bases from J, the gap between germline ends came to 16 bases. This CDR3 spans 14 amino acids. The CDR3 sequence is CASSVSGRSHEQYF. The CDR3 nucleotides are TGTGCCAGCAGCGTCTCTGGCAGGTCTCACGAGCAGTACTTC.